This TCR beta chain was found in a study of a mutant IDH1 vaccine in newly diagnosed glioma. Study details: Patients had eight vaccinations, in weeks 1, 3, 5, 7, 11, 15, 19 and 23. Treated patients, averaging 40.4 years, were roughly 62% male and approximately 38% female. Every participant had undergone radiotherapy, temozolomide, or both before, and most underwent both.

Repertoires were generated with immunoSEQ multiplex PCR, while TCRdb's copy carries only in-frame clones and drops some. The sample consists of 20,000 to 25,000 clones, roughly four fifths of them appearing once. Germline V gene sequence: CDR1 SGHRS, CDR2 YFSETQ. Trimming left V 2 bases short and J 11 bases short, with 13 bases between. The CDR3 runs to 12 residues. The time point was: week 23, last vaccination. Every single dose of the vaccine, 300 ug of mutant IDH1 20-mer peptide, came with topical imiquimod. Details on this clone: The antigen is not known.

The rearrangement joins TRBV5-1 to TRBJ1-1; maybe TRBD1 (5 bases). The specimen was PBMCs, collected from a glioma patient whose treatment included an IDH1 peptide vaccine. The TCR was taken from a man under 40 with glioma. The CDR3 protein is CASSLNGGVAFF. DNA of the CDR3: TGCGCCAGCAGCTTAAATGGGGGAGTGGCTTTCTTT.